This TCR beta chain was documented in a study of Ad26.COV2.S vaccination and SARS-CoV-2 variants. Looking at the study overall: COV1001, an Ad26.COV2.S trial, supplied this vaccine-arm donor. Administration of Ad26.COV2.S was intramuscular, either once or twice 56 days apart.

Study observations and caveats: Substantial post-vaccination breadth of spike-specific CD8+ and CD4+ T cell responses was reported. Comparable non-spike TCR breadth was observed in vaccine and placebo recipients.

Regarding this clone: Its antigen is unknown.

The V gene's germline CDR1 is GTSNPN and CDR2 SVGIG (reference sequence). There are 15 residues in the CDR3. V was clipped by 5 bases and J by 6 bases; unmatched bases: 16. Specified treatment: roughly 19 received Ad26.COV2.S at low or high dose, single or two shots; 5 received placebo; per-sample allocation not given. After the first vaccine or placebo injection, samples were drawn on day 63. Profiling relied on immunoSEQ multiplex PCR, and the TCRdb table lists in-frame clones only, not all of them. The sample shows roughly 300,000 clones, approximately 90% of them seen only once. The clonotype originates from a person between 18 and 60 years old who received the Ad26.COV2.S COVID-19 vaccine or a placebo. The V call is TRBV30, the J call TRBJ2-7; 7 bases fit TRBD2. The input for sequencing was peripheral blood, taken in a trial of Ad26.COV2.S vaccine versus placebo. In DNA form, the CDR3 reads TGTGCCTGGGGCCGTGGGGCTAGCGGTTGGAGCGAGCAGTACTTC. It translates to CAWGRGASGWSEQYF.